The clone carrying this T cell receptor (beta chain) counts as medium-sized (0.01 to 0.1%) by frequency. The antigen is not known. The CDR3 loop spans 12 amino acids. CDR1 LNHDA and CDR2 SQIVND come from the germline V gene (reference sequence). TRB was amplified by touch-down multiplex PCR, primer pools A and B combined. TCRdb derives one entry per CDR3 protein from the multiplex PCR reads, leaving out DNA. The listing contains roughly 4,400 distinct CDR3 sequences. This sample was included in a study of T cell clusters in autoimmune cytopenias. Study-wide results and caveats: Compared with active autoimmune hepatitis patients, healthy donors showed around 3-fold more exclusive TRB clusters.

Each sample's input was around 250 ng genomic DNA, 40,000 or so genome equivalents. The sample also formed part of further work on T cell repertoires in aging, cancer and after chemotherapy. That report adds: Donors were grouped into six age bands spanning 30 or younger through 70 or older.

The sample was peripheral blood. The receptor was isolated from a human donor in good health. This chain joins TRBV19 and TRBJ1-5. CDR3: CARGYSNQPQHF.